These 5 T cell receptor beta chains were sequenced from one sample in a study of post-analysis software for immune sequencing data (dated by TCRdb to about 2015). General study outcomes and caveats: Patients showed significantly higher frequencies than controls for five TRBV segments, among them TRBV5-6, TRBV5-1 and TRBV20-1.

Preparation of the library involved PCR. Reads for this sample came from an Illumina HiSeq 2500. To reduce PCR and sequencing biases, unique molecular identifiers were built into the TCR beta cDNA libraries. The raw public data were reprocessed by TCRdb itself: fastp quality trimming at Q25, MiXCR clonotype calling, in-frame beta chains only. Rows with a matching CDR3 protein are joined into one entry that keeps the most common DNA and genes. The sample profile shows 600,000 to 700,000 distinct CDR3 sequences; around 60% of them were found once. The leading ten clones occupy roughly 12% of the sample. These TCRs' antigens remain unknown. Input material: blood. These receptors all stem from a girl aged 2 to 9 with multiple sclerosis.

The chain uses TRBV7-9 and TRBJ1-4; D possibly corresponds to TRBD1 (5 bases). The CDR3 is 18 residues long. Germline CDR1 is SEHNR and CDR2 is FQNEAQ (reference sequence). V lost 0 bases, J lost 3 bases, and 17 bases lay in between. The CDR3 coding sequence is TGTGCCAGCAGCTTAGCGACCATTAGAGAAGGGGCTAATGAAAAACTGTTTTTT. Protein: CASSLATIREGANEKLFF. The full variable domain, with the rest looked up from reference TRBV7-9 and TRBJ1-4, is DTGVSQNPRHKITKRGQNVTFRCDPISEHNRLYWYRQTLGQGPEFLTYFQNEAQLEKSRLLSDRFSAERPKGSFSTLEIQRTEQGDSAMYLCASSLATIREGANEKLFFGSGTQLSVL.

The rearrangement joins TRBV10-2 to TRBJ1-1, with D perhaps TRBD1 (6 bases). This CDR3 comprises 15 residues. Germline assignment: CDR1 WSHSY and CDR2 SAAADI. Between the trimmed V and J ends, which lost 5 bases and 6 bases, there was a span of 19 bases. For the CDR3, the DNA is TGCGCCAGCAGTCAGGGTAGGCGAGACAGGCCTGAAGCTTTCTTT. Its translation: CASSQGRRDRPEAFF.

This clonotype has only a few counts. This rearrangement joins TRBV6-5 to TRBJ1-2; D may be TRBD1 (6 bases). Deletions cut 5 bases from V and 7 bases from J, with 17 bases between. The germline gives CDR1 MNHEY, CDR2 SVGAGI. This CDR3 is 14 amino acids long. The CDR3: CASSPTGGGSGYTF. In nucleotides, the CDR3 is TGTGCCAGCAGTCCTACAGGCGGGGGCTCTGGCTACACCTTC.

This chain joins TRBV20-1 and TRBJ1-1; D unclear. This CDR3 has 12 residues. Germline V gene lookup returns CDR1 DFQATT and CDR2 SNEGSKA (reference sequence). V was pared by 6 bases and J by 0 bases, with 8 bases between. CDR3 sequence (DNA): TGCAGTGCGCCCAGGATGAACACTGAAGCTTTCTTT. This sequence encodes CSAPRMNTEAFF.

This clonotype came up a few times. This chain uses TRBV20-1 with TRBJ1-5, with 10 nucleotides matching TRBD1. The V gene's germline CDR1 is DFQATT and CDR2 SNEGSKA (reference sequence). After removal of 6 bases from V and 4 bases from J, the junction contained 6 bases not matched to a gene. CDR3 length: 14 amino acids. CDR3 bases: TGCAGTGCACTCCGACAGGGGGCAAATCAGCCCCAGCATTTT. Encoded protein: CSALRQGANQPQHF.